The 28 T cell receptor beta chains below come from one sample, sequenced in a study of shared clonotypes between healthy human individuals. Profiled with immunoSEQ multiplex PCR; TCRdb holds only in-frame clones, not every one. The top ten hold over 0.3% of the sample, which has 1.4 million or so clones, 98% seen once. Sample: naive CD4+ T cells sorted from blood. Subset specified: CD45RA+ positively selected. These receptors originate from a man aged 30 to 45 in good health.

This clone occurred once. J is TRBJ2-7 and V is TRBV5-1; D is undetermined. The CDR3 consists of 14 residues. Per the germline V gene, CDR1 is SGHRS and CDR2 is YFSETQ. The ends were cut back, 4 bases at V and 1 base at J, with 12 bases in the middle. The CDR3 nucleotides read TGCGCCAGCAGCCTCGTGTTGGAGTCCTACGAGCAGTACTTC. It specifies CASSLVLESYEQYF.

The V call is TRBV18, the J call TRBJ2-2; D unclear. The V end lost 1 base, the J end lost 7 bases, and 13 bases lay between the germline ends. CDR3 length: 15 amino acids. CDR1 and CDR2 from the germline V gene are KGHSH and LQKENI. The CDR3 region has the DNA TGTGCCAGCTCACCACAGACCGAAATGGGCGGGGAGCTGTTTTTT. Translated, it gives CASSPQTEMGGELFF.

For the CDR3, the DNA is TGTGCCAGCCGAAGTTGGGATACGCAGTATTTT. The encoded protein is CASRSWDTQYF. This chain links TRBV27 with TRBJ2-3; D remains ambiguous. Germline loops: CDR1 MNHEY, CDR2 SMNVEV (reference sequence). Between the trimmed V and J ends, which lost 8 bases and 6 bases, there was a span of 9 bases. CDR3 size: 11 residues.

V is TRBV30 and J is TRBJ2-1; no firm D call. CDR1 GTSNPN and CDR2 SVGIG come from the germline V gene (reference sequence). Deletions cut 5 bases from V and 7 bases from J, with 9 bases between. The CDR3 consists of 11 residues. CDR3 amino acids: CAWGLGNEQFF. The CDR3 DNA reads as TGTGCCTGGGGGCTGGGGAATGAGCAGTTCTTC.

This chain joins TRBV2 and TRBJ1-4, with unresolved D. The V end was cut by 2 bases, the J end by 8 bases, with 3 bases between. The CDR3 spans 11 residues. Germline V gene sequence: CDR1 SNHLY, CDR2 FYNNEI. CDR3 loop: CASSEQEKLFF. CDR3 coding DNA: TGTGCCAGCAGTGAACAGGAAAAACTGTTTTTT.

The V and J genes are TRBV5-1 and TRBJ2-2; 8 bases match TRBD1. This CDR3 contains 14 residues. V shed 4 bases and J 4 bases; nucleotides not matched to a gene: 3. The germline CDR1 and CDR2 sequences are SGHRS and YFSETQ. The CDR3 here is CASSPTGGTGELFF. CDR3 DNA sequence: TGCGCCAGCAGCCCAACAGGGGGCACCGGGGAGCTGTTTTTT.

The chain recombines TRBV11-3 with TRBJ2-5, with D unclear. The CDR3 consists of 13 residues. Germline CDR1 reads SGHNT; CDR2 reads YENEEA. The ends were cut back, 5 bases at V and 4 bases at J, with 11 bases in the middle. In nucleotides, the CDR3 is TGTGCCAGCAGCCCCGCCGGATCAGAGACCCAGTACTTC. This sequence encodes CASSPAGSETQYF.

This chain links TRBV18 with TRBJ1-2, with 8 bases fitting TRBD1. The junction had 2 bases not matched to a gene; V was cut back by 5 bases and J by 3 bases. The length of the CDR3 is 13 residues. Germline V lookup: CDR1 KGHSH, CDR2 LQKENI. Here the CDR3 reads CASSLQGDYGYTF. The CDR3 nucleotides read TGTGCCAGCTCATTACAGGGGGACTATGGCTACACCTTC.

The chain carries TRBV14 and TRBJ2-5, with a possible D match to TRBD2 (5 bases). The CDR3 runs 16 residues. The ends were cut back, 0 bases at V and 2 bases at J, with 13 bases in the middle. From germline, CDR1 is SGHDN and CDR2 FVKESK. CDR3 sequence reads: CASSQEVSGDQETQYF. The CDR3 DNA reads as TGTGCCAGCAGCCAAGAAGTCTCCGGGGATCAAGAGACCCAGTACTTC.

The CDR3 here is CASGGNTEAFF. The CDR3 nucleotides are TGTGCCAGTGGGGGGAACACTGAAGCTTTCTTT. The chain links TRBV19 to TRBJ1-1, with TRBD1 as a possible D gene (5 bases). CDR1 LNHDA and CDR2 SQIVND come from the germline V gene (reference sequence). V lost 8 bases and J lost 1, with 5 bases in between. The CDR3 runs 11 residues. The full variable domain, rest sourced from reference TRBV19 and TRBJ1-1, is DGGITQSPKYLFRKEGQNVTLSCEQNLNHDAMYWYRQDPGQGLRLIYYSQIVNDFQKGDIAEGYSVSREKKESFPLTVTSAQKNPTAFYLCASGGNTEAFFGQGTRLTVV.

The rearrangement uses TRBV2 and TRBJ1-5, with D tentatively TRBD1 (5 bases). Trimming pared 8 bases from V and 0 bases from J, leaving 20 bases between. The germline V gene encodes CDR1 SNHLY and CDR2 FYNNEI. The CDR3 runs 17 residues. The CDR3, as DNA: TGTGCCAGCCGGGCAGCACCCAGGGTTTATAGCAATCAGCCCCAGCATTTT. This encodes CASRAAPRVYSNQPQHF.

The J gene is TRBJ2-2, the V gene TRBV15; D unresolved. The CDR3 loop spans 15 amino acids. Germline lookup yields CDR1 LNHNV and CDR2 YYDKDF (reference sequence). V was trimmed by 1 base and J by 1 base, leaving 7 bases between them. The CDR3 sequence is CATSRGQRNTGELFF. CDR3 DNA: TGTGCCACCAGCAGAGGGCAGAGGAACACCGGGGAGCTGTTTTTT. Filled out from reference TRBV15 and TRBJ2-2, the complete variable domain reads DAMVIQNPRYQVTQFGKPVTLSCSQTLNHNVMYWYQQKSSQAPKLLFHYYDKDFNNEADTPDNFQSRRPNTSFCFLDIRSPGLGDTAMYLCATSRGQRNTGELFFGEGSRLTVL.

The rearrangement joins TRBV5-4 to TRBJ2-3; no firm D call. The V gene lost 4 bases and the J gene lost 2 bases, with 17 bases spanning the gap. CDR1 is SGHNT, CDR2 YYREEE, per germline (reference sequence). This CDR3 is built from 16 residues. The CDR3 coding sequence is TGTGCCAGCAGCCCTGGAAACGTCGGGTCCACAGATACGCAGTATTTT. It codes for CASSPGNVGSTDTQYF.

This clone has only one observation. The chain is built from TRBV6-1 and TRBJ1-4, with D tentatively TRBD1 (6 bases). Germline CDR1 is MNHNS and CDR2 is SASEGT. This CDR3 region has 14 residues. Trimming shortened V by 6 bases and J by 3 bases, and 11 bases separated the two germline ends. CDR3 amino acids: CASRVRGPNEKLFF. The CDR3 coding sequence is TGTGCCAGCAGAGTCAGGGGTCCTAATGAAAAACTGTTTTTT.

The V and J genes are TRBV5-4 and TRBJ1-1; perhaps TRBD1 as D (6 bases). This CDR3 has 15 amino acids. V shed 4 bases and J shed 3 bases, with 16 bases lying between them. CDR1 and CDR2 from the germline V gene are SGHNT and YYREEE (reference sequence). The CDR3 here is CASSARQVDDTEAFF. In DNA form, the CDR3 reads TGTGCCAGCAGCGCAAGACAGGTTGACGACACTGAAGCTTTCTTT.

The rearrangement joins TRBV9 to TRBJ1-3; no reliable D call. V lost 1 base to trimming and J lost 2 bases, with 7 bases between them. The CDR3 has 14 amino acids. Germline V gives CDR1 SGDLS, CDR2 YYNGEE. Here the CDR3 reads CASSVQQTGNTIYF. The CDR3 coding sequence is TGTGCCAGCAGCGTACAACAAACTGGAAACACCATATATTTT.

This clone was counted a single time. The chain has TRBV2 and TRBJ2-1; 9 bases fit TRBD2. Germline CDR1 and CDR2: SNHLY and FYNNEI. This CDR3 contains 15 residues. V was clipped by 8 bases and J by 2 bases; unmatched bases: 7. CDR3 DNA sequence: TGTGCCAGCCGGGCCGGGACTAGCCCCTACAATGAGCAGTTCTTC. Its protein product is CASRAGTSPYNEQFF.

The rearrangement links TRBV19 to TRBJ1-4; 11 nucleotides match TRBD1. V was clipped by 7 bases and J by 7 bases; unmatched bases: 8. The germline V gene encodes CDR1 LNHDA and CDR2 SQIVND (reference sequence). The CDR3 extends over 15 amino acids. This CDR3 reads CASNGQGALAEKLFF. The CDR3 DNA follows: TGTGCCAGTAATGGACAGGGGGCGCTAGCTGAAAAACTGTTTTTT.

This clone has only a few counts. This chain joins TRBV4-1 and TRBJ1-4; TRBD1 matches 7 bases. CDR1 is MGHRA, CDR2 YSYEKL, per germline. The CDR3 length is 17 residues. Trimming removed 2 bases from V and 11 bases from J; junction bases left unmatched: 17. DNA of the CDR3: TGCGCCAGCAGCCAAACAATAGACAGGGTTCGGTCGGCGAAACTGTTTTTT. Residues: CASSQTIDRVRSAKLFF.

The CDR3 spells CASSPWGGYEQYF. Written as DNA, the CDR3 is TGTGCCAGCAGCCCTTGGGGGGGCTACGAGCAGTACTTC. The genes are TRBV9 and TRBJ2-7; 7 nucleotides align to TRBD2. After removal of 4 bases from V and 3 bases from J, the junction contained 4 bases not matched to a gene. The germline V gene encodes CDR1 SGDLS and CDR2 YYNGEE. The CDR3 sequence is 13 residues long.

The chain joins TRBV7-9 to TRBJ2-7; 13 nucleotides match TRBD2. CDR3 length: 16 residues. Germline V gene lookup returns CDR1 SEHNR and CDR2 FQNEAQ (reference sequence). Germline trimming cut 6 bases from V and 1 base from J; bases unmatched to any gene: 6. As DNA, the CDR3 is TGTGCCAGCAGTTCTTGGACTAGCGGGAGTTCCTACGAGCAGTACTTC. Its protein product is CASSSWTSGSSYEQYF. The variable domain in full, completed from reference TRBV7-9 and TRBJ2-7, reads DTGVSQNPRHKITKRGQNVTFRCDPISEHNRLYWYRQTLGQGPEFLTYFQNEAQLEKSRLLSDRFSAERPKGSFSTLEIQRTEQGDSAMYLCASSSWTSGSSYEQYFGPGTRLTVT.

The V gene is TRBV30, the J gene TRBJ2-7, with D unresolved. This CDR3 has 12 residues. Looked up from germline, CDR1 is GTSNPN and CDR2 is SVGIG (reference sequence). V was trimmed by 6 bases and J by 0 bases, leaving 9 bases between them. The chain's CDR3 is CACGRHSYEQYF. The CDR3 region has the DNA TGTGCCTGCGGCCGCCACTCCTACGAGCAGTACTTC.

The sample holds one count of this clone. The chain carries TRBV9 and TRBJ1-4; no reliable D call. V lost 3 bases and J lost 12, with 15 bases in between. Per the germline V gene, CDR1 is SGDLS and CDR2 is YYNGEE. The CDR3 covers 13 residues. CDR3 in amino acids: CASSGDSFTELFF. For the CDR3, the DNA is TGTGCCAGCAGCGGGGATTCCTTCACGGAACTGTTTTTT.

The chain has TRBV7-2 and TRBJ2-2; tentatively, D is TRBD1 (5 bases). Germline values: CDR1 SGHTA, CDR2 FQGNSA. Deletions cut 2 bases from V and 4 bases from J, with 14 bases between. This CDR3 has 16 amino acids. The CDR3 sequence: CASSLRAAGSTGELFF. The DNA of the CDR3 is TGTGCCAGCAGCTTAAGGGCGGCAGGGTCCACCGGGGAGCTGTTTTTT.

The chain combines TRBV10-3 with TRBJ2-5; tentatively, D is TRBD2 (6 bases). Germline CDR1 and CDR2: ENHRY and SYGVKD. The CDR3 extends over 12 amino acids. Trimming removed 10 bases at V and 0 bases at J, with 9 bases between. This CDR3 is CASSSDQETQYF. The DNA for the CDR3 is TGTGCCAGCTCTAGCGACCAAGAGACCCAGTACTTC.

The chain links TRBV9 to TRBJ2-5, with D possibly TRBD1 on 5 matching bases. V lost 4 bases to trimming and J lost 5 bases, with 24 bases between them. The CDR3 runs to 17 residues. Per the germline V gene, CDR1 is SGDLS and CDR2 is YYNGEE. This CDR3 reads CASSPRQGQVRLETQYF. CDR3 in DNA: TGTGCCAGCAGCCCCCGGCAGGGTCAGGTTCGGTTGGAGACCCAGTACTTC.

Here the CDR3 reads CASSLTALRNTGELFF. The CDR3 DNA is TGTGCCAGCAGCTTAACTGCGTTAAGGAACACCGGGGAGCTGTTTTTT. V is TRBV11-2 and J is TRBJ2-2, with D hard to call. CDR1 is SGHAT, CDR2 FQNNGV, per germline. The V and J ends lost 2 bases and 1 base respectively, with 11 bases between them. The CDR3 length is 16 residues.

The CDR3 DNA follows: TGTGCCAGCAGGAGGAGGACGGTGAACACCGGGGAGCTGTTTTTT. This translates into CASRRRTVNTGELFF. The chain has TRBV2 and TRBJ2-2, with D possibly matching TRBD2 (5 bases). The CDR3 is made up of 15 amino acids. Per germline, CDR1 SNHLY and CDR2 FYNNEI. The V end was cut by 6 bases, the J end by 1 base, with 12 bases between.